This T cell receptor (beta chain) was documented in a study of cytomegalovirus exposure and HLA in healthy donors. Study outcomes and limitations: 164 TCR beta chains were listed as cytomegalovirus-associated. Versus the approximately 720-donor mean, an Asian-associated ancestry cluster reportedly showed fewer N-insertions in a later analysis.

Both 60 Vbeta primers and 13 Jbeta primers went into the PCR. The assay was immunoSEQ multiplex PCR, and TCRdb's table has in-frame clones only and misses some. Among 180,000 or so clones, 76% were seen once, and the ten largest hold less than 2.5%. As for this clone: Its antigen is undetermined.

The length of the CDR3 is 16 residues. Germline assignment: CDR1 SGHAT and CDR2 FQNNGV. With 2 bases clipped from V and 3 bases from J, the junction kept 4 bases outside the gene matches. Specimen: PBMCs. This sequence was found in a woman in her 30s in good health and CMV-seropositive. V usage is TRBV11-2 and J usage is TRBJ2-2, with TRBD1 identical over 9 bases. The CDR3 loop is CASSLLRTGDTGELFF. CDR3 bases: TGTGCCAGCAGCTTACTTCGGACAGGGGACACCGGGGAGCTGTTTTTT.